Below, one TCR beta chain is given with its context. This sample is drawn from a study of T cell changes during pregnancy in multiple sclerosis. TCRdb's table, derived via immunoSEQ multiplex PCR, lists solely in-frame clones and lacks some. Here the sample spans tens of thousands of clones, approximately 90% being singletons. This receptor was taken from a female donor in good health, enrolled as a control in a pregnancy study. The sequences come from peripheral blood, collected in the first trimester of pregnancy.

CDR3 region: CASRITGEDTEAFF. CDR3 DNA: TGTGCCAGCCGCATTACAGGGGAGGATACTGAAGCTTTCTTT. V and J are TRBV6-6 and TRBJ1-1; 7 bases line up with TRBD1. The CDR3 contains 14 residues. J lost 5 bases, V lost 8 bases, and 11 bases had no gene match. Germline V CDR1 and CDR2: MNHNY, SVGAGI (reference sequence).